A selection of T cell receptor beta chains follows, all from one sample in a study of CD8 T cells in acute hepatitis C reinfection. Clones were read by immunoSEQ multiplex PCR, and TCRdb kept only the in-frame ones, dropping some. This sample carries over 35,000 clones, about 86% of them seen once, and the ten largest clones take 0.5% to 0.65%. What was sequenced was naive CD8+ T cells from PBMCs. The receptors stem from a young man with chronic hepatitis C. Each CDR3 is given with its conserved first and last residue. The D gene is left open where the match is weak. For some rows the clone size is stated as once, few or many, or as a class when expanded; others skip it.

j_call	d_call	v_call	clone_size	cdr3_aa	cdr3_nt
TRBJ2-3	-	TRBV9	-	CASGGSGTDTQYF	TGTGCCAGCGGGGGGAGCGGCACAGATACGCAGTATTTT
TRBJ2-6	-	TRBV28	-	CASTADWHSGANVLTF	TGTGCCAGCACCGCCGACTGGCACTCTGGGGCCAACGTCCTGACTTTC
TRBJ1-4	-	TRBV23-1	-	CASSTTGFLDEKLFF	TGCGCCAGCAGTACCACAGGGTTTCTCGATGAAAAACTGTTTTTT
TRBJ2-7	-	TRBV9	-	CASSVEGSYEQYF	TGTGCCAGCAGCGTAGAAGGGTCCTACGAGCAGTACTTC
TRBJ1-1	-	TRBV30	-	CAWSAANTEAFF	TGTGCCTGGAGTGCCGCGAACACTGAAGCTTTCTTT
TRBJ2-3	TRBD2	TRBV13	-	CASSLVSGAYTDTQYF	TGTGCCAGCAGCTTAGTCAGCGGGGCCTACACAGATACGCAGTATTTT
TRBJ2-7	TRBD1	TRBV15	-	CATSSIRDRVDEQYF	TGTGCCACCAGCAGCATCCGGGACAGGGTCGACGAGCAGTACTTC
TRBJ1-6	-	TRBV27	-	CASSLDGGGPGNSPLHF	TGTGCCAGCAGTTTAGACGGCGGGGGCCCGGGGAATTCACCCCTCCACTTT
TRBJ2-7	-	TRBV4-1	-	CASSQVRSESYEQYF	TGCGCCAGCAGCCAAGTTAGGTCGGAATCCTACGAGCAGTACTTC
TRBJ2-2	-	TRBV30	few	CAWSDENRATGELFF	TGTGCCTGGAGTGATGAGAACAGGGCGACCGGGGAGCTGTTTTTT
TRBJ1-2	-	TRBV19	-	CASSIGADYGYTF	TGTGCCAGTAGTATAGGGGCAGACTATGGCTACACCTTC
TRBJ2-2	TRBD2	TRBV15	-	CATSQREDTGELFF	TGTGCCACCAGCCAGCGGGAGGACACCGGGGAGCTGTTTTTT
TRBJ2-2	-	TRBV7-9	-	CASSFVSTGELFF	TGTGCCAGCAGCTTTGTGAGCACCGGGGAGCTGTTTTTT
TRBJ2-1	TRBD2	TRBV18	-	CASSPSGLASYNEQFF	TGTGCCAGCTCACCTTCAGGACTAGCGTCTTACAATGAGCAGTTCTTC
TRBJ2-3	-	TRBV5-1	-	CASSLTLGPSTDTQYF	TGCGCCAGCAGCTTGACACTAGGACCTAGCACAGATACGCAGTATTTT
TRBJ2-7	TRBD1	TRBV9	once	CASSGDRDDEQYF	TGTGCCAGCAGCGGAGACAGGGACGACGAGCAGTACTTC
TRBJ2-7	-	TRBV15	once	CATSRERFYEQYF	TGTGCCACCAGCAGAGAACGATTCTACGAGCAGTACTTC
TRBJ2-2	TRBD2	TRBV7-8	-	CASSDISSGGPGTGELFF	TGTGCCAGCAGCGACATTTCTAGCGGGGGGCCGGGAACCGGGGAGCTGTTTTTT
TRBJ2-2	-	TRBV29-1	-	CSVDLRQGNTGELFF	TGCAGCGTTGATTTACGTCAGGGAAACACCGGGGAGCTGTTTTTT
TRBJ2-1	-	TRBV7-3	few	CASSSPGGNEQFF	TGTGCCAGCAGCTCCCCCGGGGGCAATGAGCAGTTCTTC
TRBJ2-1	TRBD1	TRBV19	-	CASSPGTGLNEQFF	TGTGCCAGTAGTCCAGGGACAGGGCTGAATGAGCAGTTCTTC
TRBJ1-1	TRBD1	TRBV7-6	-	CASSLRAGTGVMNTEAFF	TGTGCCAGCAGCCTCCGGGCTGGGACAGGGGTCATGAACACTGAAGCTTTCTTT
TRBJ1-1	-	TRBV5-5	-	CASSLGQDTEAFF	TGTGCCAGCAGCTTGGGGCAGGACACTGAAGCTTTCTTT
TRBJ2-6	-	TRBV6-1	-	CASSERHANVLTF	TGTGCCAGCAGTGAAAGACACGCCAACGTCCTGACTTTC
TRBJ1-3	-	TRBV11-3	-	CASSPDGNTIYF	TGTGCCAGCAGCCCCGACGGAAACACCATATATTTT
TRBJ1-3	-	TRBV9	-	CASSPEGGNTIYF	TGTGCCAGCAGCCCCGAGGGAGGAAACACCATATATTTT
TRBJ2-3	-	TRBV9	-	CASSSLSIDTQYF	TGTGCCAGCTCCAGTCTCTCGATAGATACGCAGTATTTT
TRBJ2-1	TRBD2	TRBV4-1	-	CASSNLLAGGHNEQFF	TGCGCCAGCAGCAACCTGCTAGCGGGAGGCCACAATGAGCAGTTCTTC
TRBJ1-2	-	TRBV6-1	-	CASWWDGYTF	TGTGCCAGCTGGTGGGACGGCTACACCTTC
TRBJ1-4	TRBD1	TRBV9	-	CASSDGTDEKLFF	TGTGCCAGCAGCGATGGGACAGATGAAAAACTGTTTTTT
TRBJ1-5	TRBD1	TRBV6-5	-	CASSSDRGGNQPQHF	TGTGCCAGCAGTTCCGACAGGGGAGGAAATCAGCCCCAGCATTTT
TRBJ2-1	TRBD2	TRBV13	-	CASSGPGTSGRNEQFF	TGTGCCAGCAGCGGCCCCGGGACTAGCGGGAGAAATGAGCAGTTCTTC
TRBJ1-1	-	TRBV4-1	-	CASSLTENTEAFF	TGCGCCAGCAGCCTGACGGAGAACACTGAAGCTTTCTTT
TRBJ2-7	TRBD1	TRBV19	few	CASTPGTGNFYEQYF	TGTGCCAGTACCCCCGGGACAGGGAACTTCTACGAGCAGTACTTC
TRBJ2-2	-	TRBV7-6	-	CASSLITGNTGELFF	TGTGCCAGCAGCTTAATCACTGGTAACACCGGGGAGCTGTTTTTT
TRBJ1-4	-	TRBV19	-	CASTMGRYSEKLFF	TGTGCCAGTACTATGGGCAGGTATTCAGAAAAACTGTTTTTT
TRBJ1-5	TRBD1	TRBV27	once	CASSLLGTAGGPQHF	TGTGCCAGCAGTTTATTGGGGACAGCCGGTGGGCCCCAGCATTTT
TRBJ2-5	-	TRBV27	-	CASSFLKTGRGYQETQYF	TGTGCCAGCAGTTTCCTTAAAACAGGTCGGGGGTACCAAGAGACCCAGTACTTC
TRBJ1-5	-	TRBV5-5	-	CASSWTLGNQPQHF	TGTGCCAGCAGCTGGACCTTGGGCAATCAGCCCCAGCATTTT
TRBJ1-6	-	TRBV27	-	CASTTANRPLNSPLHF	TGTGCCAGCACCACCGCAAACAGGCCGTTAAATTCACCCCTCCACTTT
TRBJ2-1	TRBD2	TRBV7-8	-	CASSLARLAGNYNEQFF	TGTGCCAGCAGCTTAGCGCGACTAGCGGGAAACTACAATGAGCAGTTCTTC
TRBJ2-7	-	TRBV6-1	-	CATRQVYEQYF	TGTGCCACCAGGCAGGTCTACGAGCAGTACTTC
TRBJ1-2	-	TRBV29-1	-	CSVEVSGYGYTF	TGCAGCGTTGAAGTATCCGGCTATGGCTACACCTTC
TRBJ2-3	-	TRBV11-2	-	CASSSMTGTDTQYF	TGTGCCAGCAGCTCAATGACGGGCACAGATACGCAGTATTTT
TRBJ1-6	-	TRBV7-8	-	CASSLRPGLGARSYNSPLHF	TGTGCCAGCAGCTTAAGGCCAGGGTTAGGAGCGAGGTCCTATAATTCACCCCTCCACTTT
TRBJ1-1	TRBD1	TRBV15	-	CATSRDRGGNTEAFF	TGTGCCACCAGCAGAGACCGAGGGGGCAACACTGAAGCTTTCTTT
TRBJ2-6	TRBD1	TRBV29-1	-	CSVAGTVPSGANVLTF	TGCAGCGTCGCCGGGACAGTGCCCTCTGGGGCCAACGTCCTGACTTTC
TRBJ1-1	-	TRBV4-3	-	CASSQTNSGGTEAFF	TGCGCCAGCAGCCAAACTAACAGTGGGGGCACTGAAGCTTTCTTT
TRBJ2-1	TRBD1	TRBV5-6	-	CASSLSLGQGLGNEQFF	TGTGCCAGCAGCTTGTCCCTTGGACAGGGGTTAGGCAATGAGCAGTTCTTC
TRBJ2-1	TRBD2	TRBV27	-	CASSLFLAGGRNEQFF	TGTGCCAGCAGTTTATTTCTAGCGGGAGGGAGGAATGAGCAGTTCTTC
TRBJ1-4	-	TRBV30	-	CAWSPHGEGPTEKLFF	TGTGCCTGGAGTCCCCACGGAGAGGGTCCTACTGAAAAACTGTTTTTT
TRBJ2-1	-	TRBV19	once	CASSIFSGTFANEQFF	TGTGCCAGTAGTATTTTTTCAGGGACCTTCGCCAATGAGCAGTTCTTC
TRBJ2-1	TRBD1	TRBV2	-	CASSEWDRRFDEQFF	TGTGCCAGCAGTGAATGGGACAGGAGGTTCGATGAGCAGTTCTTC
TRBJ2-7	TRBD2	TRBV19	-	CASSDAGLGYEQYF	TGTGCCAGTAGTGACGCGGGACTAGGCTACGAGCAGTACTTC
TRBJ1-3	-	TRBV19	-	CASRDQGSGNTIYF	TGTGCCAGTAGAGACCAGGGCTCTGGAAACACCATATATTTT